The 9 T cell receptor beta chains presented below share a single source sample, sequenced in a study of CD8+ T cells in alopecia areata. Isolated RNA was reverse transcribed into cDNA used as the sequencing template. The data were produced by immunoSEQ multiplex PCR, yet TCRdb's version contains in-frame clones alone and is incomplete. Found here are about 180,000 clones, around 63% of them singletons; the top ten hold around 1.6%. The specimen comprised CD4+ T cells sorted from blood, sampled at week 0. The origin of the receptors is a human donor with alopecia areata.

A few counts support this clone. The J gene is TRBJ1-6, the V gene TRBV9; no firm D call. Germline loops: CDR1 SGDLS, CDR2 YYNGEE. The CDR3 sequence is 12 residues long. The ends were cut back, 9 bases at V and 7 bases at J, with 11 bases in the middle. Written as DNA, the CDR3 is TGTGCCACCCCCAACGGGAATTCACCCCTCCACTTT. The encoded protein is CATPNGNSPLHF.

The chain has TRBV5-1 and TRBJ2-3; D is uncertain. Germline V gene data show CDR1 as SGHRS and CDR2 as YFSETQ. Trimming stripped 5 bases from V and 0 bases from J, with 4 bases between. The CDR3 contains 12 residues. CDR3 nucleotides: TGCGCCAGCAGGGGCAGCACAGATACGCAGTATTTT. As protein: CASRGSTDTQYF.

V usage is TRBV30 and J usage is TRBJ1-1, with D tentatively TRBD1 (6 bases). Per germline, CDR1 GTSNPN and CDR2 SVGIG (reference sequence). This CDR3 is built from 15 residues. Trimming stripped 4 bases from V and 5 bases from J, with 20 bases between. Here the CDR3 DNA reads TGTGCCTGGACCCCGATAGAGCAAGGGGGAACTGAAGCTTTCTTT. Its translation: CAWTPIEQGGTEAFF.

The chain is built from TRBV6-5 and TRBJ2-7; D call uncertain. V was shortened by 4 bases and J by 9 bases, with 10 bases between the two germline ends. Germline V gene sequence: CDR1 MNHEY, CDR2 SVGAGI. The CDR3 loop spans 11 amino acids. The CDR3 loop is CASSWPPGQYF. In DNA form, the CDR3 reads TGTGCCAGCAGTTGGCCACCAGGGCAGTACTTC.

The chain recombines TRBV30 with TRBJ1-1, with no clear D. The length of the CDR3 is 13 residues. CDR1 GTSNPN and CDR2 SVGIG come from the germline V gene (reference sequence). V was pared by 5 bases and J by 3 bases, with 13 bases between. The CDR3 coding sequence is TGTGCCTGGGCCCCCCGGGTTGACACTGAAGCTTTCTTT. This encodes CAWAPRVDTEAFF.

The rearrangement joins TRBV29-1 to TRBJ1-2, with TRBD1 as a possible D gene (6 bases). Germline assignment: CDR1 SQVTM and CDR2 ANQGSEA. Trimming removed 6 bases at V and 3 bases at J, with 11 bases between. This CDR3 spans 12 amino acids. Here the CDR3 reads CSVLQGDYGYTF. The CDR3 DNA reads TGCAGCGTACTACAGGGCGACTATGGCTACACCTTC.

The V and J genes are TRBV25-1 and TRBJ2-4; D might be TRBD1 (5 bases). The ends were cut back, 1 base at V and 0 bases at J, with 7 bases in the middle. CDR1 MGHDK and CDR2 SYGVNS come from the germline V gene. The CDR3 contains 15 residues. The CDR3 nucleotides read TGTGCCAGCAGTGAATCGACAGTAGCCAAAAACATTCAGTACTTC. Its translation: CASSESTVAKNIQYF.

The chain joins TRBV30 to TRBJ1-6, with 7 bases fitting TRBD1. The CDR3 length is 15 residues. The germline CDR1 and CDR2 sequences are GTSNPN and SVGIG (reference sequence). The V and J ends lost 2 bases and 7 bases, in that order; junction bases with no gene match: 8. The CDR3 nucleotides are TGTGCCTGGAGTTTGGGACAGCAGGAAAATTCACCCCTCCACTTT. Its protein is CAWSLGQQENSPLHF.

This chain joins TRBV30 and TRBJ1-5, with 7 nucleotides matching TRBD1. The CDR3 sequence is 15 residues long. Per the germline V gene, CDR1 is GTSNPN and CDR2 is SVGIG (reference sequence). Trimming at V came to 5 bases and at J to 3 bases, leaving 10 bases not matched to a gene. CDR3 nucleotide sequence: TGTGCCTGGTCAGGGGGGTCAGGCGCCAATCAGCCCCAGCATTTT. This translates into CAWSGGSGANQPQHF.